The rows below give T cell receptor beta chains drawn from one sample of a study of blood T cell repertoires in COVID-19. Clones were sequenced by immunoSEQ multiplex PCR, and TCRdb holds only the in-frame ones, with some missing. Here the sample spans around 50,000 clones, 75% to 85% being singletons. Source material: peripheral blood. These receptors all stem from a human donor in a cohort sampled during active COVID-19. Both conserved end residues are trimmed from each CDR3. Each record gives: J gene, V gene, CDR3 protein.

>TRBJ2-3|TRBV7-3
ASSFISTDTQY
>TRBJ1-1|TRBV5-4
ASSLGRVGLETEAF
>TRBJ2-7|TRBV6-5
ASRTGQLYEQY
>TRBJ1-5|TRBV19
ASSISRGSSNQPQH
>TRBJ1-5|TRBV2
ASSPGNQPQH
>TRBJ2-3|TRBV24-1
ATSDPGTSTDTQY
>TRBJ2-5|TRBV29-1
SVRLEVGQETQY
>TRBJ2-1|TRBV27
ASSPGLAVPREQF
>TRBJ2-7|TRBV9
ASSPWGPGEAYEQY
>TRBJ1-2|TRBV5-1
ASSPLDRQGYT
>TRBJ2-7|TRBV30
AWTHNKNEQY
>TRBJ2-7|TRBV5-1
ASSLGQSAYEQY
>TRBJ1-1|TRBV5-1
ASSLQGVGNTEAF
>TRBJ2-2|TRBV18
ASSRLAGNTGELF
>TRBJ2-1|TRBV19
ASSTRTSYNEQF
>TRBJ1-1|TRBV2
ASSGLRGNTEAF
>TRBJ2-7|TRBV28
ASSLGGSYEQY
>TRBJ2-3|TRBV4-3
ASSQAGSSTDTQY
>TRBJ2-7|TRBV5-1
ASSPGTADYEQY
>TRBJ1-1|TRBV19
AIRTGVNTEAF
>TRBJ2-1|TRBV7-2
ASSPTDGRALNEQF
>TRBJ1-5|TRBV6-5
ASSNRANQPQH
>TRBJ2-5|TRBV7-3
ASSQGTIGETQY
>TRBJ1-2|TRBV30
AWRSPGWGQGGNSNYGYT
>TRBJ2-7|TRBV6-5
ASSYSLVDEQY
>TRBJ1-5|TRBV5-5
ASSLGDNSGNQPQH
>TRBJ1-4|TRBV28
ASSTDRANEKLF
>TRBJ2-1|TRBV19
ASSRDRVNEQF
>TRBJ1-1|TRBV6-5
ASSHSDSRPTEAF
>TRBJ1-5|TRBV21-1
ASSKGPGTGRNQPQH
>TRBJ1-2|TRBV27
ASRQGPYGYT
>TRBJ2-1|TRBV5-1
ASSLARGPGEEQF
>TRBJ2-1|TRBV18
ASSPPSGDNEQF